The next 16 T cell receptor beta chains were all read from a single sample in a study of cytomegalovirus exposure and HLA in healthy donors. Libraries were prepared by immunoSEQ multiplex PCR; TCRdb keeps only in-frame clonotypes and omits some of them. Here the sample spans some 170,000 clones, around four fifths being singletons. Sequenced material: PBMCs. All receptors come from a man aged 25 to 40 in good health and CMV-seropositive.

This sequence joins TRBV9 and TRBJ2-2; tentative D call: TRBD1 (5 bases). The CDR3 is 15 residues long. Deletions cut 3 bases from V and 6 bases from J, with 15 bases between. Per germline, CDR1 SGDLS and CDR2 YYNGEE. CDR3 nucleotides: TGTGCCAGCAGCGAGGGGCAGGGTTATTCCGGGGAGCTGTTTTTT. It specifies CASSEGQGYSGELFF.

CDR3 DNA sequence: TGTGCCAGCAGTGAAGCGGTGGCCAGGGGGGAGCCCCAGCATTTT. This codes for CASSEAVARGEPQHF. This chain links TRBV2 with TRBJ1-5; 7 bases align to TRBD1. This CDR3 spans 15 amino acids. With V trimmed by 0 bases and J by 8 bases, 7 bases remained unmatched. Germline CDR1 is SNHLY and CDR2 is FYNNEI.

The V and J genes are TRBV10-3 and TRBJ2-7, with 10 bases that match TRBD1. The CDR3 consists of 14 residues. Germline values: CDR1 ENHRY, CDR2 SYGVKD. With 6 bases clipped from V and 5 bases from J, the junction kept 7 bases outside the gene matches. Here the CDR3 DNA reads TGTGCCATCAGCCCTCCGGGACAGGGGAACGAGCAGTACTTC. It is translated as CAISPPGQGNEQYF.

J is TRBJ2-5 and V is TRBV18; 9 nucleotides line up with TRBD1. Germline V gives CDR1 KGHSH, CDR2 LQKENI. J was trimmed by 4 bases and V by 4 bases; bases with no gene match: 7. This CDR3 has 15 residues. This CDR3 is CASSLMTGGTETQYF. The CDR3 DNA follows: TGTGCCAGCTCACTTATGACAGGGGGAACAGAGACCCAGTACTTC.

V usage is TRBV7-2 and J usage is TRBJ2-5, with 7 bases aligning to TRBD1. The CDR3 length is 14 residues. The V gene's germline CDR1 is SGHTA and CDR2 FQGNSA. V trimming: 1 base; J trimming: 2 bases; junction bases outside the gene matches: 1. The CDR3 here is CASSLGQGQETQYF. The CDR3 nucleotides are TGTGCCAGCAGCTTAGGACAGGGACAAGAGACCCAGTACTTC.

This chain connects TRBV9 to TRBJ2-1, with D maybe TRBD2 (5 bases). V gave up 3 bases and J gave up 0 bases, with 22 bases separating them. The CDR3 totals 19 residues. Germline V gene data show CDR1 as SGDLS and CDR2 as YYNGEE. The CDR3 region has the DNA TGTGCCAGCAGCGCGACTATACACCAACCTAAGAGCTCCTACAATGAGCAGTTCTTC. It translates to CASSATIHQPKSSYNEQFF.

V and J are TRBV11-2 and TRBJ2-7; D unclear. CDR3 length: 13 amino acids. Between the trimmed V and J ends, which lost 5 bases and 6 bases, there was a span of 14 bases. The germline V gene encodes CDR1 SGHAT and CDR2 FQNNGV. CDR3 in amino acids: CASSPRDRVEQYF. The CDR3 DNA reads TGTGCCAGCAGCCCTAGAGACCGGGTCGAGCAGTACTTC. Together with reference TRBV11-2 and TRBJ2-7, the CDR3 gives the full variable domain: EAGVAQSPRYKIIEKRQSVAFWCNPISGHATLYWYQQILGQGPKLLIQFQNNGVVDDSQLPKDRFSAERLKGVDSTLKIQPAKLEDSAVYLCASSPRDRVEQYFGPGTRLTVT.

The genes are TRBV4-3 and TRBJ1-1, with 7 positions matching TRBD1. The CDR3 consists of 16 residues. V lost 0 bases and J lost 1; bases outside the gene matches: 5. Germline assignment: CDR1 LGHNA and CDR2 YSLEER. The CDR3 coding sequence is TGCGCCAGCAGCCAAGATCTTAGGGGGCGGAACACTGAAGCTTTCTTT. Protein: CASSQDLRGRNTEAFF.

The rearrangement links TRBV4-3 to TRBJ2-2, with a tentative D call TRBD2 (6 bases). CDR3 length: 16 residues. Germline loops: CDR1 LGHNA, CDR2 YSLEER. Trimming pared 3 bases from V and 4 bases from J, leaving 15 bases between. The CDR3 sequence: CASSHHSLEGTGELFF. CDR3 nucleotides: TGCGCCAGCAGCCACCACAGCCTGGAGGGCACCGGGGAGCTGTTTTTT.

This clone is a singleton in its sample. The J gene is TRBJ2-7, the V gene TRBV19; 9 bases align to TRBD1. The V gene end was trimmed by 5 bases and the J gene end by 3 bases; junction bases not matched to a gene: 5. CDR1 is LNHDA, CDR2 SQIVND, per germline (reference sequence). The CDR3 consists of 14 residues. CDR3 loop: CASSSGGQGYEQYF. CDR3 coding DNA: TGTGCCAGTAGTTCTGGGGGACAGGGCTACGAGCAGTACTTC.

The CDR3 protein is CASSPAGGNTEAFF. CDR3 DNA: TGTGCCAGCAGCCCCGCGGGCGGGAACACTGAAGCTTTCTTT. The chain links TRBV7-9 to TRBJ1-1, with D hard to call. The germline V gene encodes CDR1 SEHNR and CDR2 FQNEAQ (reference sequence). The CDR3 sequence is 14 residues long. V was shortened by 5 bases and J by 1 base, with 11 bases between the two germline ends.

The chain carries TRBV19 and TRBJ2-2; D unclear. Germline CDR1 LNHDA, CDR2 SQIVND (reference sequence). The CDR3 loop spans 14 amino acids. Trimming took 7 bases from V and 7 from J, leaving 16 bases between them. CDR3 DNA sequence: TGTGCCAGTACCATTCGGAGTGTGAACGGGGAGCTGTTTTTT. It codes for CASTIRSVNGELFF.

V is TRBV13 and J is TRBJ2-4, with D tentatively TRBD2 (5 bases). The ends were cut back, 5 bases at V and 0 bases at J, with 14 bases in the middle. This CDR3 has 16 residues. Germline values: CDR1 PRHDT, CDR2 FYEKMQ (reference sequence). CDR3 bases: TGTGCCAGCAGCCTATCTAGTGGACTAGCCAAAAACATTCAGTACTTC. It encodes CASSLSSGLAKNIQYF. Full variable domain (missing parts from reference TRBV13 and TRBJ2-4): AAGVIQSPRHLIKEKRETATLKCYPIPRHDTVYWYQQGPGQDPQFLISFYEKMQSDKGSIPDRFSAQQFSDYHSELNMSSLELGDSALYFCASSLSSGLAKNIQYFGAGTRLSVL.

The genes are TRBV9 and TRBJ2-1; D is uncertain. This CDR3 has 15 amino acids. The germline V gene has CDR1 SGDLS and CDR2 YYNGEE. Trimming took 1 base from V and 0 from J, leaving 8 bases between them. This CDR3 is CASSVLGASYNEQFF. In DNA form, the CDR3 reads TGTGCCAGCAGCGTATTAGGAGCCTCCTACAATGAGCAGTTCTTC. Complete variable domain (other parts from reference TRBV9 and TRBJ2-1): DSGVTQTPKHLITATGQRVTLRCSPRSGDLSVYWYQQSLDQGLQFLIQYYNGEERAKGNILERFSAQQFPDLHSELNLSSLELGDSALYFCASSVLGASYNEQFFGPGTRLTVL.

The V call is TRBV5-1, the J call TRBJ2-5, with 8 bases that match TRBD1. Germline CDR1 and CDR2: SGHRS and YFSETQ. This CDR3 comprises 16 residues. V lost 5 bases and J lost 2; bases outside the gene matches: 11. The CDR3 reads CASSPTGGPGQETQYF. In DNA, the CDR3 is TGCGCCAGCAGTCCTACAGGGGGGCCCGGACAAGAGACCCAGTACTTC.

The chain links TRBV4-1 to TRBJ2-1; 7 nucleotides line up with TRBD1. The CDR3 is 15 amino acids. With V trimmed by 8 bases and J by 3 bases, 10 bases remained unmatched. Per germline, CDR1 MGHRA and CDR2 YSYEKL. The CDR3 loop is CASGPDRDGYNEQFF. The DNA of the CDR3 is TGCGCCAGCGGGCCCGACAGGGACGGCTACAATGAGCAGTTCTTC.